Detailed here is one T cell receptor (beta chain). Its antigen is undetermined. Primers: 60 V beta forward and 13 J beta reverse. Assay used: immunoSEQ multiplex PCR; TCRdb lists only in-frame clones, some missing. The sample records approximately 93,000 clones, approximately 81% being singletons. This record belongs to a study of glioma-infiltrating T cells after dendritic cell vaccination. About the study: Glioblastoma patients came from Phase I and II dendritic cell vaccination trials. Points from the study as a whole: Complete blood and tumor specimen sets were limited to few patients.

The germline CDR1 and CDR2 sequences are MGHDK and SYGVNS. There are 14 residues in the CDR3. The ends were cut back, 6 bases at V and 1 base at J, with 13 bases in the middle. Regarding time point: after dendritic cell vaccination, including at tumor progression/relapse. The source of this sequence is a human donor with glioblastoma. The sequencing here drew on blood, taken after dendritic cell vaccination. The chain carries TRBV25-1 and TRBJ2-7, with D possibly matching TRBD1 (6 bases). The CDR3 region is CASSPPGQSYEQYF. CDR3 nucleotides: TGTGCCAGCAGCCCCCCCGGACAGTCCTACGAGCAGTACTTC.